This T cell receptor beta chain was captured by sequencing in a study of blood T cell repertoires in COVID-19. Study information: Some COVID-19 samples were acute and others convalescent; all came from the United States, Italy and Spain.

Original processing notes: From reference gene primer amplification, estimates of nucleated cell counts were derived. The assay was immunoSEQ multiplex PCR, and TCRdb's table has in-frame clones only and misses some. That table furnishes V, J and clone size, whereas the DNA furnished D and trimming. The profile shows around 36,000 clones, roughly four fifths of them singletons. V gave up 3 bases and J gave up 0 bases; unmatched junction bases: 7. The CDR3 is 16 amino acids. Germline-derived CDR1 and CDR2 are ENHRY and SYGVKD. The rearrangement uses TRBV10-3 and TRBJ1-1, with TRBD1 matching over 7 bases. The TCR comes from a man aged 45-60 years with acute or convalescent COVID-19. Material for sequencing was peripheral blood. The CDR3 DNA follows: TGTGCCATCAGTGACATGGGACAGCTTATGAACACTGAAGCTTTCTTT. Translating it yields CAISDMGQLMNTEAFF.